Listed below are T cell receptor beta chains from one sample, sequenced in a study of T cells after yellow fever vaccination. From the 5' RACE reads, TCRdb called clonotypes with MiXCR, one entry per CDR3 protein. The profile shows about 300,000 distinct CDR3 sequences, 4% of them singletons. Sample: PBMCs, taken 5 days after the yellow fever booster vaccination. The receptors were gathered from a man aged 18 to 35 who received the YFV17D yellow fever vaccine. The conserved cysteine and the conserved F or W are not part of the CDR3 here.

V gene	CDR3 protein
TRBV7-9	ASSLIRGSGANVLT
TRBV2	ATQDAGETQY
TRBV11-3	ASSLRTSDPHEQF
TRBV10-2	ASTPGVKNIQY
TRBV4-1	ASSQDVIDTQY
TRBV12-3/TRBV12-4	ASSLDPGLAGARDEQF
TRBV4-2	ASSQDPTPMNTEAF
TRBV20-1	SAPLRSSGGARDTQY
TRBV7-9	ASSFPIMGTRVTQY
TRBV4-2	ASSQVGGPYETQY
TRBV12-3/TRBV12-4	AGGRAPLGNTIY
TRBV2	ASSQQGVGGNTIY
TRBV6-2/TRBV6-3	ASSLTGRYPDTQY
TRBV4-3	ASSLRTGGGGETQY
TRBV6-1	ASSVNPGWTEAF
TRBV12-3/TRBV12-4	ASSLDRIYGYT
TRBV6-5	ASSYSTSSGAYEQY
TRBV29-1	SVDGTGDFRTQY
TRBV6-2/TRBV6-3	ASSGLAGGGEQY
TRBV5-4	ASSLGSYRSNTEAF
TRBV11-1	ASSLDFTWGASTEAF
TRBV6-5	ASSFSPYSYEQY
TRBV6-4	ASSDPMGGTEAF
TRBV7-9	ASSPGTGGRVLT
TRBV11-1	ASSFAGAVLVGNTGELF
TRBV5-1	ASSEWTGSNYGYT